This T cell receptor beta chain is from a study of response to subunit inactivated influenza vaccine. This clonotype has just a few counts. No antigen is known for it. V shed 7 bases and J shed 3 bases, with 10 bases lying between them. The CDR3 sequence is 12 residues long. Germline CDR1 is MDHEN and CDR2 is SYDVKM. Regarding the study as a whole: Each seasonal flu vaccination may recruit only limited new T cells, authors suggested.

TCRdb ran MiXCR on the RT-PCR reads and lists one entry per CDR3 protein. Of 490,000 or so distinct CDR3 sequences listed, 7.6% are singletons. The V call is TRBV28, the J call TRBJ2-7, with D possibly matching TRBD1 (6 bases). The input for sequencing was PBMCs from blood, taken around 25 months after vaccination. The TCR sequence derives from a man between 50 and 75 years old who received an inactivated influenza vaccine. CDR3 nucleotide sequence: TGTGCCAGCACAACAGGGAACTACGAGCAGTACTTC. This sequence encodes CASTTGNYEQYF.